The 5 T cell receptor beta chains listed next were all sequenced from one sample in a study of T cell changes during pregnancy in multiple sclerosis. Method: immunoSEQ multiplex PCR; TCRdb's copy keeps in-frame clones and lacks some. The sample carries 30,000 to 45,000 clones, just over 85% recorded once. This material consisted of CD4+ T cells from peripheral blood mononuclear cells, taken before pregnancy. All receptors come from a female donor with multiple sclerosis, enrolled in a pregnancy study.

CDR3 bases: TGTGCCAGCTCAGATGGACAGGGAAGCTTTCATGAGCAGTTCTTC. This codes for CASSDGQGSFHEQFF. This sequence joins TRBV18 and TRBJ2-1; 8 nucleotides align to TRBD1. Germline V lookup: CDR1 KGHSH, CDR2 LQKENI. With 5 bases clipped from V and 8 bases from J, the junction kept 11 bases outside the gene matches. CDR3 size: 15 residues. The whole variable domain, filled in from reference TRBV18 and TRBJ2-1, reads NAGVMQNPRHLVRRRGQEARLRCSPMKGHSHVYWYRQLPEEGLKFMVYLQKENIIDESGMPKERFSAEFPKEGPSILRIQQVVRGDSAAYFCASSDGQGSFHEQFFGPGTRLTVL.

The V gene is TRBV15, the J gene TRBJ2-1, with a possible D match to TRBD2 (6 bases). The CDR3 spans 16 residues. Germline assignment: CDR1 LNHNV and CDR2 YYDKDF (reference sequence). V was shortened by 4 bases and J by 2 bases, with 15 bases between the two germline ends. DNA of the CDR3: TGTGCCACCAGCACCTACCTAGGAGGGCCCTACAATGAGCAGTTCTTC. Its protein is CATSTYLGGPYNEQFF.

The chain is built from TRBV4-1 and TRBJ2-7, with TRBD2 identical over 11 bases. Looked up from germline, CDR1 is MGHRA and CDR2 is YSYEKL. V shed 6 bases and J 7 bases; nucleotides not matched to a gene: 8. The CDR3 contains 14 residues. As DNA, the CDR3 is TGCGCCAGCAGGAATGTAGCGGGAGGGCTTGAGCAGTACTTC. It encodes CASRNVAGGLEQYF.

The chain recombines TRBV2 with TRBJ2-7; 11 bases line up with TRBD1. CDR1 is SNHLY, CDR2 FYNNEI, per germline. V gave up 5 bases and J gave up 2 bases; unmatched junction bases: 2. The CDR3 is made up of 14 amino acids. CDR3 residues: CASSPGQGAYEQYF. The CDR3 DNA is TGTGCCAGCAGTCCGGGACAGGGGGCCTACGAGCAGTACTTC. The full variable domain, with the rest looked up from reference TRBV2 and TRBJ2-7, is EPEVTQTPSHQVTQMGQEVILRCVPISNHLYFYWYRQILGQKVEFLVSFYNNEISEKSEIFDDQFSVERPDGSNFTLKIRSTKLEDSAMYFCASSPGQGAYEQYFGPGTRLTVT.

The chain is built from TRBV6-5 and TRBJ2-7; TRBD1 matches 8 bases. The trim removed 6 bases at V and 1 base at J, leaving 2 bases unmatched. The CDR3 loop spans 13 amino acids. The germline V gene encodes CDR1 MNHEY and CDR2 SVGAGI. CDR3 coding DNA: TGTGCCAGCAGAAACAGGGGGTCCTACGAGCAGTACTTC. Translated, it gives CASRNRGSYEQYF.